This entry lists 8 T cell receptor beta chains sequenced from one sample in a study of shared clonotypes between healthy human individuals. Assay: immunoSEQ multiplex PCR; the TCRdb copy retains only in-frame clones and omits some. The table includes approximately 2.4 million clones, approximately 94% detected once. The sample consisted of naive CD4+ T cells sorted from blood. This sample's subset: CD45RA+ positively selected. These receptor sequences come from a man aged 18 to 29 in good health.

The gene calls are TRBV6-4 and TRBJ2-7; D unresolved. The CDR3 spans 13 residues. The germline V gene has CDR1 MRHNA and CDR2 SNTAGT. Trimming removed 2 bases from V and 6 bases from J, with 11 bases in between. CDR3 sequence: CASSDAEPGEQYF. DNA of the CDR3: TGTGCCAGCAGTGACGCTGAGCCAGGCGAGCAGTACTTC.

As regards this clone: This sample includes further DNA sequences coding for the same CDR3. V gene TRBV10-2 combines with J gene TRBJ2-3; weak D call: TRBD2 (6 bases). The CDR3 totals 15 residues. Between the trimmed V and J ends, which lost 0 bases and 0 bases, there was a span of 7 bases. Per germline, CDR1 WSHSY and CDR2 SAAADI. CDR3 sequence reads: CASSESSGSTDTQYF. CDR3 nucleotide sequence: TGCGCCAGCAGTGAGTCAAGCGGGAGCACAGATACGCAGTATTTT.

DNA of the CDR3: TGTGCCAGCAGCAATCTTCAGGGTTACACTGAAGCTTTCTTT. It is translated as CASSNLQGYTEAFF. V usage is TRBV14 and J usage is TRBJ1-1; maybe TRBD1 (5 bases). The V end lost 5 bases, the J end lost 3 bases, and 13 bases lay between the germline ends. The length of the CDR3 is 14 residues. Per the germline V gene, CDR1 is SGHDN and CDR2 is FVKESK.

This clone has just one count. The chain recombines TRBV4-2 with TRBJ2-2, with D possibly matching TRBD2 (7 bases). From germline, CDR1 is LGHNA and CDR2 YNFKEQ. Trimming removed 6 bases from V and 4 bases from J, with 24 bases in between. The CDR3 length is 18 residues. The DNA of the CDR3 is TGTGCCAGCAGTCCGAAACCAATCGGGGGGCAGAGCACCGGGGAGCTGTTTTTT. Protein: CASSPKPIGGQSTGELFF.

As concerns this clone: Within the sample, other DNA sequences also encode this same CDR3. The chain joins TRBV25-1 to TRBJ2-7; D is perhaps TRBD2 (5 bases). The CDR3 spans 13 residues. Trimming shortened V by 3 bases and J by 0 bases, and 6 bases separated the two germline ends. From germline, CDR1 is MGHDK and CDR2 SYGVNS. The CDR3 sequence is CASSESGSYEQYF. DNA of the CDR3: TGTGCCAGCAGTGAGAGCGGCTCCTACGAGCAGTACTTC.

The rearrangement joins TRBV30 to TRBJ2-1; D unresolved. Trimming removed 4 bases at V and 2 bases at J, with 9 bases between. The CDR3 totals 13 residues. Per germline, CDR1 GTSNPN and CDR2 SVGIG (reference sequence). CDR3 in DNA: TGTGCCTGGACTCCCGTGGCCTACAATGAGCAGTTCTTC. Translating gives CAWTPVAYNEQFF.

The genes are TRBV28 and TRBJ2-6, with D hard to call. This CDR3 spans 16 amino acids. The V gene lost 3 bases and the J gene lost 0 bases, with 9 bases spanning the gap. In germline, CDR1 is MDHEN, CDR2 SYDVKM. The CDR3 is CASSFDWHSGANVLTF. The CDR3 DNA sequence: TGTGCCAGCAGTTTTGATTGGCACTCTGGGGCCAACGTCCTGACTTTC.

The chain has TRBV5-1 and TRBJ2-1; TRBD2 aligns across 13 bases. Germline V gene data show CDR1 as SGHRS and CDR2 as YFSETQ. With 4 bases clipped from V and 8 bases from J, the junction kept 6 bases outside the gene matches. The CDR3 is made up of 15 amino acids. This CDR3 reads CASSLGTSGTHEQFF. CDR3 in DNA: TGCGCCAGCAGCCTAGGGACTAGCGGGACCCATGAGCAGTTCTTC. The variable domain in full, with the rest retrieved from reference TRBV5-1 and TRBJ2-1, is KAGVTQTPRYLIKTRGQQVTLSCSPISGHRSVSWYQQTPGQGLQFLFEYFSETQRNKGNFPGRFSGRQFSNSRSEMNVSTLELGDSALYLCASSLGTSGTHEQFFGPGTRLTVL.